The 17 T cell receptor beta chains below come from one sample, sequenced in a study of CD4+ T cells in melanoma. Some clones are missing from TCRdb's copy, which holds only in-frame ones; the method was immunoSEQ multiplex PCR. In the table there are some 50,000 clones, roughly nine tenths of which are singletons. What was sequenced was peripheral blood. These receptors all come from a human donor with melanoma.

The rearrangement links TRBV18 to TRBJ2-1, with 8 positions matching TRBD1. V lost 3 bases, J lost 10 bases, and 14 bases stayed unmatched. CDR1 is KGHSH and CDR2 is LQKENI in the germline V gene. This CDR3 is 16 amino acids long. CDR3 sequence (DNA): TGTGCCAGCTCACCGACCGGGACAGGTCTATTGGTAGAGCAGTTCTTC. This gives the protein CASSPTGTGLLVEQFF.

The chain couples TRBV27 to TRBJ2-1; no reliable D call. This CDR3 spans 17 amino acids. Trimming took 5 bases from V and 5 from J, leaving 22 bases between them. Germline assignment: CDR1 MNHEY and CDR2 SMNVEV (reference sequence). The CDR3 DNA is TGTGCCAGCAGTCGAATCCCTCGGAGACTCGATGACAATGAGCAGTTCTTC. This translates into CASSRIPRRLDDNEQFF.

The CDR3: CASSYSGTSYEQYF. In DNA, the CDR3 is TGTGCCAGCAGTTACTCGGGGACCTCCTACGAGCAGTACTTC. This sequence joins TRBV6-5 and TRBJ2-7; D could derive from TRBD1 or TRBD2 (5 bases each). From germline, CDR1 is MNHEY and CDR2 SVGAGI. This CDR3 contains 14 residues. The V end lost 0 bases, the J end lost 0 bases, and 6 bases lay between the germline ends.

The chain carries TRBV27 and TRBJ2-3, with 10 bases fitting TRBD1. After removal of 0 bases from V and 7 bases from J, the junction contained 13 bases not matched to a gene. CDR3 length: 18 amino acids. The germline V gene encodes CDR1 MNHEY and CDR2 SMNVEV (reference sequence). CDR3 DNA: TGTGCCAGCAGTTTATCGACCGGCGGGACAGGGGCAAGTCATACGCAGTATTTT. This sequence encodes CASSLSTGGTGASHTQYF.

This clone occurred a few times. The chain links TRBV6-5 to TRBJ1-1; tentative D call: TRBD1 (5 bases). Germline CDR1 is MNHEY and CDR2 is SVGAGI. V dropped 0 bases and J dropped 3 bases, with 11 bases sitting between them. This CDR3 contains 15 residues. CDR3 coding DNA: TGTGCCAGCAGTTACTCGATCTCGGGGGACACTGAAGCTTTCTTT. Translated: CASSYSISGDTEAFF.

V and J are TRBV7-9 and TRBJ2-1; 7 nucleotides line up with TRBD1. V shed 5 bases, J shed 2 bases, and the junction held 9 bases outside the gene matches. CDR1 and CDR2 (germline): SEHNR, FQNEAQ (reference sequence). The CDR3 totals 16 residues. CDR3 in amino acids: CASSVPDRVTYNEQFF. The CDR3 region has the DNA TGTGCCAGCAGCGTCCCAGACAGGGTGACCTACAATGAGCAGTTCTTC. Based on the CDR3 plus reference TRBV7-9 and TRBJ2-1, the full variable domain is DTGVSQNPRHKITKRGQNVTFRCDPISEHNRLYWYRQTLGQGPEFLTYFQNEAQLEKSRLLSDRFSAERPKGSFSTLEIQRTEQGDSAMYLCASSVPDRVTYNEQFFGPGTRLTVL.

CDR3 sequence (DNA): TGTGCCAGCAGTACTCAGGACAACCTGAACACTGAAGCTTTCTTT. Translated, it gives CASSTQDNLNTEAFF. The chain carries TRBV6-5 and TRBJ1-1; D is perhaps TRBD1 (5 bases). There are 15 residues in the CDR3. V lost 5 bases and J lost 0, with 13 bases in between. Germline values: CDR1 MNHEY, CDR2 SVGAGI.

This clone was recorded once. The chain is built from TRBV4-1 and TRBJ2-1; 13 bases map to TRBD2. Germline CDR1 reads MGHRA; CDR2 reads YSYEKL. CDR3 length: 15 residues. The J segment lost 3 bases and the V segment lost 5 bases, leaving 1 base of the junction unmatched. The CDR3 nucleotides are TGCGCCAGCAGCACTAGCGGGGGGGTCTACAATGAGCAGTTCTTC. Translation: CASSTSGGVYNEQFF.

J is TRBJ2-5 and V is TRBV27; D remains unclear. Trimming removed 5 bases at V and 3 bases at J, with 4 bases between. CDR3 size: 11 residues. Germline V CDR1 and CDR2: MNHEY, SMNVEV (reference sequence). CDR3 sequence: CASSPEETQYF. The CDR3, as DNA: TGTGCCAGCAGTCCCGAAGAGACCCAGTACTTC.

The gene calls are TRBV19 and TRBJ2-1; 9 positions match TRBD1. The CDR3 extends over 15 amino acids. V lost 6 bases, J lost 6 bases, and 9 bases stayed unmatched. Germline V gene data show CDR1 as LNHDA and CDR2 as SQIVND (reference sequence). The CDR3 region is CASREQGTGSNEQFF. The CDR3 DNA reads as TGTGCCAGTAGGGAGCAGGGGACAGGGTCCAATGAGCAGTTCTTC. Full variable domain (rest looked up from reference TRBV19 and TRBJ2-1): DGGITQSPKYLFRKEGQNVTLSCEQNLNHDAMYWYRQDPGQGLRLIYYSQIVNDFQKGDIAEGYSVSREKKESFPLTVTSAQKNPTAFYLCASREQGTGSNEQFFGPGTRLTVL.

The chain joins TRBV6-5 to TRBJ2-7; 7 nucleotides agree with TRBD1. With V trimmed by 5 bases and J by 2 bases, 3 bases remained unmatched. This CDR3 spans 13 amino acids. Germline V gives CDR1 MNHEY, CDR2 SVGAGI. CDR3 residues: CASSQGTAYEQYF. The CDR3 bases are TGTGCCAGCAGTCAAGGGACAGCCTACGAGCAGTACTTC.

The chain couples TRBV6-5 to TRBJ1-4, with no clear D. CDR3 length equals 12 residues. Trimming shortened V by 7 bases and J by 4 bases, and 7 bases separated the two germline ends. In germline, CDR1 is MNHEY, CDR2 SVGAGI. CDR3 amino acids: CASKFFNEKLFF. Written as DNA, the CDR3 is TGTGCCAGCAAGTTCTTTAATGAAAAACTGTTTTTT.

V gene TRBV5-6 combines with J gene TRBJ2-2; D is perhaps TRBD1 (6 bases). Trimming took 6 bases from V and 1 from J, leaving 16 bases between them. Germline CDR1 and CDR2: SGHDT and YYEEEE. CDR3 size: 16 residues. DNA of the CDR3: TGTGCCAGCACCGATTTGAGGGGGATGAACACCGGGGAGCTGTTTTTT. Encoded protein: CASTDLRGMNTGELFF. Looking up the rest from reference TRBV5-6 and TRBJ2-2 gives the full variable domain: DAGVTQSPTHLIKTRGQQVTLRCSPKSGHDTVSWYQQALGQGPQFIFQYYEEEERQRGNFPDRFSGHQFPNYSSELNVNALLLGDSALYLCASTDLRGMNTGELFFGEGSRLTVL.

The J gene is TRBJ2-3, the V gene TRBV5-1; no clear D gene. Germline CDR1 SGHRS, CDR2 YFSETQ. V lost 1 base, J lost 2 bases, and 5 bases lay in between. This CDR3 contains 13 residues. CDR3 sequence (DNA): TGCGCCAGCAGCTTGTTCGACACAGATACGCAGTATTTT. Amino acids: CASSLFDTDTQYF.

This chain joins TRBV5-1 and TRBJ2-2; D remains unclear. V shed 0 bases and J shed 6 bases, with 0 bases lying between them. CDR3 size: 11 residues. Germline V gives CDR1 SGHRS, CDR2 YFSETQ. The DNA of the CDR3 is TGCGCCAGCAGCTTGGCCGGGGAGCTGTTTTTT. This gives the protein CASSLAGELFF.

The chain employs TRBV11-2 and TRBJ2-1; TRBD2 aligns across 10 bases. Germline V gives CDR1 SGHAT, CDR2 FQNNGV. Unmatched junction bases numbered 5, after V lost 2 bases and J lost 1 base. This CDR3 contains 17 residues. The CDR3 coding sequence is TGTGCCAGCAGCTTAAAAACTAGCGGGGTATCCTACAATGAGCAGTTCTTC. Protein sequence: CASSLKTSGVSYNEQFF.

V gene TRBV7-2 combines with J gene TRBJ2-3, with 7 bases lining up with TRBD2. The CDR3 contains 13 residues. Trimming took 5 bases from V and 5 from J; bases not matched to a gene: 4. Germline V lookup: CDR1 SGHTA, CDR2 FQGNSA. The CDR3 here is CASSPQRGDTQYF. Written as DNA, the CDR3 is TGTGCCAGCAGCCCTCAGCGGGGAGATACGCAGTATTTT.